This T cell receptor (beta chain) was sequenced during a study of shared clonotypes between healthy human individuals. Broader study findings: Compared with clonotypes that all four donors shared, non-shared clonotypes had lower generation probabilities. Measured sharing among donors was expected to vary with sequencing depth.

This CDR3 is built from 16 residues. The ends were cut back, 3 bases at V and 5 bases at J, with 17 bases in the middle. CDR1 and CDR2 (germline): MNHEY, SMNVEV (reference sequence). Donors were Caucasian adults residing in Nashville, Tennessee, USA. This clone was seen only once. Its antigen is undetermined. This table comes from immunoSEQ multiplex PCR, and its TCRdb copy is limited to in-frame clones, with some not included. The repertoire holds under 1,100,000 clones, with more than 60% as singletons. The sequencing sample was made of memory CD4+ T cells sorted from blood. Subset given: CD45RA-negative fraction. This clonotype originated in a young man in good health. The rearrangement joins TRBV27 to TRBJ2-1; TRBD1 or TRBD2 may be the D gene (6 bases each). DNA for the CDR3: TGTGCCAGCAGTTTCCAGGGGTTATGGACTAACAATGAGCAGTTCTTC. As protein: CASSFQGLWTNNEQFF.